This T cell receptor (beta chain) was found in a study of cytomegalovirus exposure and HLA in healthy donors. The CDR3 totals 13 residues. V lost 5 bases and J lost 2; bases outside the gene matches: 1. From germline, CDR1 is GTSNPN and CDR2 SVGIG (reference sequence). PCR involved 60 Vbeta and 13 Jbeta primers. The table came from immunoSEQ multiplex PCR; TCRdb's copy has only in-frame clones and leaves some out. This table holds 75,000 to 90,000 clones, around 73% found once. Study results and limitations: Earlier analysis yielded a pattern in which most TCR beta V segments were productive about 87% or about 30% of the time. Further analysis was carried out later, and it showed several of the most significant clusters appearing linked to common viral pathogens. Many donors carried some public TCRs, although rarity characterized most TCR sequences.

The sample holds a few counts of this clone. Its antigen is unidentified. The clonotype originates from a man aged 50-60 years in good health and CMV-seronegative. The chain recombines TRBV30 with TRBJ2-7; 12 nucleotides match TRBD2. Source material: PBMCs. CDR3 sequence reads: CAWRTSGAYEQYF. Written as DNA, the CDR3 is TGTGCCTGGCGGACTAGCGGGGCCTACGAGCAGTACTTC.